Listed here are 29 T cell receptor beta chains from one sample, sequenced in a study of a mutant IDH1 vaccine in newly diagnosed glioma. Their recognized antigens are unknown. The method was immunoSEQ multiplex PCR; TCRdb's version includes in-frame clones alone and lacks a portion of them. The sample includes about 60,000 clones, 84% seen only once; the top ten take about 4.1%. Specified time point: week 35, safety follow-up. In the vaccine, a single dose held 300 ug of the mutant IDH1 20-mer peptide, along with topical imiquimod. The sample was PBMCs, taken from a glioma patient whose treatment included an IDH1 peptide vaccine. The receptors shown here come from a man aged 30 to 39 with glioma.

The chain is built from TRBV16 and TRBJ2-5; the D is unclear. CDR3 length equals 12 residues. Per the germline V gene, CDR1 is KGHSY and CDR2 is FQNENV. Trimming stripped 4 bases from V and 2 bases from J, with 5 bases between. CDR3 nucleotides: TGTGCCAGCAGCCGGGTACAAGAGACCCAGTACTTC. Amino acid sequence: CASSRVQETQYF.

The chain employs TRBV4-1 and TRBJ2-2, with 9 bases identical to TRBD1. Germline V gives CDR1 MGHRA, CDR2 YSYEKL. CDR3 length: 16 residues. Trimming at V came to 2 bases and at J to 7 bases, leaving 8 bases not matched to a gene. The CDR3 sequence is CASSQLGTGRDGELFF. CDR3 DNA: TGCGCCAGCAGCCAACTGGGGACAGGGAGAGACGGGGAGCTGTTTTTT.

CDR3 in amino acids: CASSQFIVPTGGNRTDTQYF. The CDR3 nucleotides are TGTGCCAGCAGTCAATTTATCGTCCCGACAGGGGGCAATAGGACAGATACGCAGTATTTT. The chain links TRBV28 to TRBJ2-3; 10 bases align to TRBD1. Germline V gene lookup returns CDR1 MDHEN and CDR2 SYDVKM. The CDR3 is 20 amino acids. V lost 5 bases to trimming and J lost 3 bases; unmatched junction nucleotides: 20.

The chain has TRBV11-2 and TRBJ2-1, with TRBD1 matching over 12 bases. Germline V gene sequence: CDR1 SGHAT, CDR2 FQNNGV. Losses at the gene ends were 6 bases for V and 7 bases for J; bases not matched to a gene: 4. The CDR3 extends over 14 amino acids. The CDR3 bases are TGTGCCAGCAGGGGGACAGGGGGCTGGAATGAGCAGTTCTTC. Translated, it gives CASRGTGGWNEQFF.

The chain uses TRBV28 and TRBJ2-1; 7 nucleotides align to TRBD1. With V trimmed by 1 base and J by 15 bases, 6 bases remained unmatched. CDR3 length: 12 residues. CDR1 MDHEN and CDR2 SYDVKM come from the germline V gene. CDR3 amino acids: CASSLSGRGRFF. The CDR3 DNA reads TGTGCCAGCAGTTTATCGGGAAGGGGGCGGTTCTTC.

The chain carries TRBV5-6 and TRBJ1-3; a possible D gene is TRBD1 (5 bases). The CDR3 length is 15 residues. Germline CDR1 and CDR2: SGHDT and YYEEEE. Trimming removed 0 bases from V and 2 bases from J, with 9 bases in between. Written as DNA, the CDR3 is TGTGCCAGCAGCTTGGGACCAGGGCCTGGAAACACCATATATTTT. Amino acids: CASSLGPGPGNTIYF.

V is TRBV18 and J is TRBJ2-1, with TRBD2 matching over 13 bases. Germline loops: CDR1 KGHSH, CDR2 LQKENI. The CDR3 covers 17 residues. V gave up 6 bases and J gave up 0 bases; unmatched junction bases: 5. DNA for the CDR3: TGTGCCAGCTCCCGACTAGCGGGGGGCCTCTCCTACAATGAGCAGTTCTTC. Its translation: CASSRLAGGLSYNEQFF.

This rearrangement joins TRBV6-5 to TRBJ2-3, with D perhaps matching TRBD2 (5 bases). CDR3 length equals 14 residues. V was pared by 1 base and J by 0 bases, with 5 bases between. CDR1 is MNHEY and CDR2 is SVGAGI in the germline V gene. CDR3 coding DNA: TGTGCCAGCAGTTACTGGACTAGCACAGATACGCAGTATTTT. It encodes CASSYWTSTDTQYF.

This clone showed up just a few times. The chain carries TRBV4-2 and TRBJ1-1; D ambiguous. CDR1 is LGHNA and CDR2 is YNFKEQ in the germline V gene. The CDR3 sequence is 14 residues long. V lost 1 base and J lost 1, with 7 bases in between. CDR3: CASSQGTENTEAFF. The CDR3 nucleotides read TGTGCCAGCAGCCAAGGGACGGAGAACACTGAAGCTTTCTTT.

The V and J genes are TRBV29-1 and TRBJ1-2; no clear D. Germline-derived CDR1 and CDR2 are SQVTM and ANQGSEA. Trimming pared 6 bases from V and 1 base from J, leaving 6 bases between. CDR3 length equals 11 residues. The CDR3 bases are TGCAGCGTAGAGGGTAACTATGGCTACACCTTC. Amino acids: CSVEGNYGYTF.

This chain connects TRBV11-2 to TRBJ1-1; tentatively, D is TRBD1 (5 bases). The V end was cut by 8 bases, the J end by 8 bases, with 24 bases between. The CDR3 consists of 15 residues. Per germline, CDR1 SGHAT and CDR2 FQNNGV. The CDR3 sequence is CASVGQGRATLEAFF. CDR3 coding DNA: TGTGCCAGCGTGGGGCAAGGACGGGCGACCCTGGAAGCTTTCTTT.

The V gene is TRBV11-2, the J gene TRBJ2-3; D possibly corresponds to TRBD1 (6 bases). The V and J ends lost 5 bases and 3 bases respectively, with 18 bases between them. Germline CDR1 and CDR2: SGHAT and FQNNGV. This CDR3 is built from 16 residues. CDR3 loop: CASSAETGLGTDTQYF. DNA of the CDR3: TGTGCCAGCAGCGCGGAGACAGGTCTGGGTACAGATACGCAGTATTTT.

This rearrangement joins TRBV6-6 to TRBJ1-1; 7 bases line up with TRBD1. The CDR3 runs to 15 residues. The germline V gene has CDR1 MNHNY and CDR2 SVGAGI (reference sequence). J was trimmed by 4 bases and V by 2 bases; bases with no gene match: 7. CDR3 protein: CASSYIQGGTTEAFF. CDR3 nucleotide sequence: TGTGCCAGCAGTTACATTCAGGGGGGGACCACTGAAGCTTTCTTT.

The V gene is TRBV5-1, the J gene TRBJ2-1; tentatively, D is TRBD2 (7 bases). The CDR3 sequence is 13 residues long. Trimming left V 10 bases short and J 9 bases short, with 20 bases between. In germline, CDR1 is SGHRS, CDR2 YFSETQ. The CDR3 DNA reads TGCGCCTGCCGATCCAGGGGAGGGGGTGAGCAGTTCTTC. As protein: CACRSRGGGEQFF. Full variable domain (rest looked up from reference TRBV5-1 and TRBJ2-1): KAGVTQTPRYLIKTRGQQVTLSCSPISGHRSVSWYQQTPGQGLQFLFEYFSETQRNKGNFPGRFSGRQFSNSRSEMNVSTLELGDSALYLCACRSRGGGEQFFGPGTRLTVL.

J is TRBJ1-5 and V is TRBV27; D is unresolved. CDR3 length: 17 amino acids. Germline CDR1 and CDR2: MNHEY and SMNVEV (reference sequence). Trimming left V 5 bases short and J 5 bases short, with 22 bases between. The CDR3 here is CASSLNWAALTYQPQHF. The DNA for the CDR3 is TGTGCCAGCAGTCTTAACTGGGCAGCCTTGACTTATCAGCCCCAGCATTTT.

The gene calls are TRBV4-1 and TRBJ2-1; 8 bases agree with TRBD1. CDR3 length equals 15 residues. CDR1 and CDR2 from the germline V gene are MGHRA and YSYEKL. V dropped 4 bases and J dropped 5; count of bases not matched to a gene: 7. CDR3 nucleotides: TGCGCCAGCAGCCCAGGGGGCTGGGGCAACAATGAGCAGTTCTTC. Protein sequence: CASSPGGWGNNEQFF.

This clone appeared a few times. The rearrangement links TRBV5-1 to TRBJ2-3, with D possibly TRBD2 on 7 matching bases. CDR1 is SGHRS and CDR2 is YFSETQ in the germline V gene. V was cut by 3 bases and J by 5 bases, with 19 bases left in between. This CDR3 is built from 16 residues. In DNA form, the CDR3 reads TGCGCCAGCAGCTCTAAACCGGGGGGCCGTGGAGATACGCAGTATTTT. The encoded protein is CASSSKPGGRGDTQYF.

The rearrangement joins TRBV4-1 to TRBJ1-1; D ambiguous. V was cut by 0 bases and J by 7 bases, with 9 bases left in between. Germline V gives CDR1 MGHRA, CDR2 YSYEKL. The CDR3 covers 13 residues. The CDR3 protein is CASSQERRSEAFF. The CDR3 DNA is TGCGCCAGCAGCCAAGAACGGCGAAGTGAAGCTTTCTTT.

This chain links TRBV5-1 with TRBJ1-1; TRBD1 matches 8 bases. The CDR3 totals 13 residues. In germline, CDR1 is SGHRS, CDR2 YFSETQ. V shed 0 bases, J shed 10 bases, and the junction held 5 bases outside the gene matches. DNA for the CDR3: TGCGCCAGCAGCTTGGGGGGACAGGAAGGAGCTTTCTTT. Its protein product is CASSLGGQEGAFF.

This CDR3 reads CATGGDRGSAYNSPLHF. CDR3 DNA: TGTGCCACCGGTGGGGATCGAGGTTCCGCCTATAATTCACCCCTCCACTTT. The rearrangement links TRBV28 to TRBJ1-6; D is ambiguous. V dropped 10 bases and J dropped 2 bases, with 21 bases sitting between them. Germline CDR1 and CDR2: MDHEN and SYDVKM. The CDR3 is 17 residues long.

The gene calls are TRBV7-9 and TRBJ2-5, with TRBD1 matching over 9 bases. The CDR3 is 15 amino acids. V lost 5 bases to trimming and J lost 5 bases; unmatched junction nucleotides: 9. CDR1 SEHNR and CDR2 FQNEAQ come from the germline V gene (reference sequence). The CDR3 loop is CASSVTGTGTETQYF. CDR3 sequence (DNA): TGTGCCAGCAGCGTAACCGGGACAGGGACGGAGACCCAGTACTTC.

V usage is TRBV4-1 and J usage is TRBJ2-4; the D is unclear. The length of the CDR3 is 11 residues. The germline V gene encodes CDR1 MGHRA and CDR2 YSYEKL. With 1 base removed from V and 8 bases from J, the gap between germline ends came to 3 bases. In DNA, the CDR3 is TGCGCCAGCAGCCAAGTGGACATTCAGTACTTC. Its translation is CASSQVDIQYF.

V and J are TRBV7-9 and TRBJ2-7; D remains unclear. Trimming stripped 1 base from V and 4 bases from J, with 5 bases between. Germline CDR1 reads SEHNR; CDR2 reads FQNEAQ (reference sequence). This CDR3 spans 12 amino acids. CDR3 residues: CASSLVTYEQYF. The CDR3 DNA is TGTGCCAGCAGCTTAGTAACGTACGAGCAGTACTTC.

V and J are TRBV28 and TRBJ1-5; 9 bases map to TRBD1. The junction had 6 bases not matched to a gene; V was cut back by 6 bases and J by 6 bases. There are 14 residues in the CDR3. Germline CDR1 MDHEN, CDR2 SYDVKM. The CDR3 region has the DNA TGTGCCAGCAGCACGACAGGGGGAGTTCAGCCCCAGCATTTT. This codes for CASSTTGGVQPQHF.

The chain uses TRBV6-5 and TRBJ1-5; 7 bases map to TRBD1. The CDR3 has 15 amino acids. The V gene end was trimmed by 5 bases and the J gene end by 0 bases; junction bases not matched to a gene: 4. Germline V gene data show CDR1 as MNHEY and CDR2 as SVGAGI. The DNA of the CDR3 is TGTGCCAGCAGTCGGACAGGTTATAGCAATCAGCCCCAGCATTTT. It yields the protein CASSRTGYSNQPQHF.

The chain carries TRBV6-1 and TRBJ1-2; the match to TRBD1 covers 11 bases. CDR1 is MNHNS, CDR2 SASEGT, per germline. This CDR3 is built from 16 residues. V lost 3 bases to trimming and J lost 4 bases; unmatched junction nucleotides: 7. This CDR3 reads CASSDGQGAPFYGYTF. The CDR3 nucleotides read TGTGCCAGCAGTGATGGACAGGGGGCACCATTCTATGGCTACACCTTC.

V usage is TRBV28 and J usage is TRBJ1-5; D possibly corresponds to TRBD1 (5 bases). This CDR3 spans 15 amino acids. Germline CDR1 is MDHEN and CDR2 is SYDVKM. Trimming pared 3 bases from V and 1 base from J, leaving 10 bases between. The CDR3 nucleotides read TGTGCCAGCAGTTTCCCTGGGGGGAGCAATCAGCCCCAGCATTTT. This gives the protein CASSFPGGSNQPQHF.

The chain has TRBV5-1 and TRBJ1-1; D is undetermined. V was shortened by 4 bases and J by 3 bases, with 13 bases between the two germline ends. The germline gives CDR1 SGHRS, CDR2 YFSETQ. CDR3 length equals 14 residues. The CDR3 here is CASSAGPPDTEAFF. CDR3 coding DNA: TGCGCCAGCAGCGCTGGGCCGCCGGACACTGAAGCTTTCTTT.

Here the CDR3 DNA reads TGTGCCAGCAGCTCCGAAATGGAGAAACTGTTTTTT. Translated: CASSSEMEKLFF. The chain combines TRBV7-8 with TRBJ1-4; no clear D gene. Trimming took 4 bases from V and 11 from J, leaving 11 bases between them. The CDR3 spans 12 residues. Looked up from germline, CDR1 is SGHVS and CDR2 is FQNEAQ.